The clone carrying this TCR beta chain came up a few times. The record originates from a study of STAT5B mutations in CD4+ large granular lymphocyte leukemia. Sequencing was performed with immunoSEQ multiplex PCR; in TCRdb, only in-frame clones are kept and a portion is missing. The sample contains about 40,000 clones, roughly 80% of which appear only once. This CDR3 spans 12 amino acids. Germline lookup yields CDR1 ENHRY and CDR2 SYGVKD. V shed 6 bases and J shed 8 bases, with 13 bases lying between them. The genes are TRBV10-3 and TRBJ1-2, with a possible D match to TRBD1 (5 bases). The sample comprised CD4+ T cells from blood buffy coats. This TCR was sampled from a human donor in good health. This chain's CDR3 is CAISSTGGGYTF. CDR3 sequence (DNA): TGTGCCATCAGCAGCACAGGAGGCGGCTACACCTTC.